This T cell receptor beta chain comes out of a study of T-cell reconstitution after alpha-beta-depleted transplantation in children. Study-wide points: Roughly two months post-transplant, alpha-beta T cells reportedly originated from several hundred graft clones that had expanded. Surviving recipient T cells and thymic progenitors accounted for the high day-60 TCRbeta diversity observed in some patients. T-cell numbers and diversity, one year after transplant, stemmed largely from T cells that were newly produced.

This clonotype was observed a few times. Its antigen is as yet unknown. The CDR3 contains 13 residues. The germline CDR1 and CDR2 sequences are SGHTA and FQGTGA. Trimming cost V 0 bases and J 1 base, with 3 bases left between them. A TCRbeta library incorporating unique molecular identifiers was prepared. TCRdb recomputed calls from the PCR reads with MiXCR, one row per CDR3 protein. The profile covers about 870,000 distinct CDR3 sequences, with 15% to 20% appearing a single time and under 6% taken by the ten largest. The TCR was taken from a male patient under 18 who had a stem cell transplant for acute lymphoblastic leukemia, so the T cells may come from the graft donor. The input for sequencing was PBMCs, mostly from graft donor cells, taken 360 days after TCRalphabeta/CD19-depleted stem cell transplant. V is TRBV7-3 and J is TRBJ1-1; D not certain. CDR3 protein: CASSLTSNTEAFF. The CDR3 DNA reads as TGTGCCAGCAGCTTAACATCGAACACTGAAGCTTTCTTT.